This T cell receptor beta chain appears in the sequencing data of a study of T cell responses to AZD1222 COVID-19 vaccine. Study results and caveats: Donors skewed white British and female; clonal diversity was possibly underestimated.

Sequenced by immunoSEQ multiplex PCR; TCRdb stores in-frame clones only, minus some. Of 100,000 to 150,000 clones listed, about 93% are singletons. The V and J ends lost 5 bases and 0 bases, in that order; junction bases with no gene match: 7. Germline V CDR1 and CDR2: SGHRS, YFSETQ. CDR3 length equals 16 residues. Note on this clone: The antigen is unknown.

This specimen consisted of peripheral blood, obtained on day 0 of AZD1222 vaccination. This sequence joins TRBV5-1 and TRBJ1-3; 8 bases line up with TRBD1. The clonotype comes from an adult in good health. CDR3 sequence: CASSSQGARSGNTIYF. CDR3 coding DNA: TGCGCCAGCAGTTCTCAGGGGGCCCGCTCTGGAAACACCATATATTTT.